The 15 T cell receptor beta chains in this list originate from one sample, sequenced in a study of CD8+ T cells in alopecia areata. Isolated RNA was reverse transcribed into cDNA used as the sequencing template. Produced via immunoSEQ multiplex PCR; TCRdb's table is partial and in-frame only. Of about 200,000 clones detected, 50% to 70% appear once; the ten largest clones hold approximately 0.45%. The specimen comprised CD4+ T cells sorted from blood, sampled at week 0. Receptors originate from a human donor with alopecia areata.

CDR3 region: CSVDLQGPTDTQYF. The CDR3 nucleotides are TGCAGCGTTGATCTGCAGGGGCCCACAGATACGCAGTATTTT. This rearrangement joins TRBV29-1 to TRBJ2-3; weak D call: TRBD1 (6 bases). This CDR3 comprises 14 residues. Trimming stripped 3 bases from V and 2 bases from J, with 12 bases between. Germline loops: CDR1 SQVTM, CDR2 ANQGSEA.

This chain joins TRBV6-5 and TRBJ1-4; a weak D match, TRBD1 (6 bases). Trimming removed 5 bases from V and 3 bases from J, with 13 bases in between. This CDR3 is built from 15 residues. Germline loops: CDR1 MNHEY, CDR2 SVGAGI. The CDR3, as DNA: TGTGCCAGCAGTGCGACCAGGGGATCTAATGAAAAACTGTTTTTT. Its protein product is CASSATRGSNEKLFF.

The genes are TRBV1 and TRBJ2-1; the table's D call, TRBD1, has no DNA check behind it. TRBV1 is listed as a pseudogene. The CDR3 has 14 residues. The DNA of the CDR3 is TGCACCAGCAGCCAAGGGGACAGGGGGGATGAGCAGTTCTTC. It is translated as CTSSQGDRGDEQFF.

Only one count was recorded for this clone. CDR3 residues: CAWAPRQVNYGYTF. For the CDR3, the DNA is TGTGCCTGGGCCCCCCGACAGGTTAACTATGGCTACACCTTC. The J gene is TRBJ1-2, the V gene TRBV30, with D possibly matching TRBD1 (6 bases). Deletions cut 5 bases from V and 1 base from J, with 14 bases between. This CDR3 has 14 residues. Germline V CDR1 and CDR2: GTSNPN, SVGIG (reference sequence).

The chain combines TRBV29-1 with TRBJ1-1; 7 nucleotides align to TRBD1. V lost 2 bases to trimming and J lost 8 bases; unmatched junction nucleotides: 8. Looked up from germline, CDR1 is SQVTM and CDR2 is ANQGSEA. This CDR3 comprises 13 residues. The CDR3 sequence: CSVELSLTGEAFF. For the CDR3, the DNA is TGCAGCGTTGAATTATCTTTGACAGGGGAAGCTTTCTTT. The variable domain in full, with the rest retrieved from reference TRBV29-1 and TRBJ1-1, is SAVISQKPSRDICQRGTSLTIQCQVDSQVTMMFWYRQQPGQSLTLIATANQGSEATYESGFVIDKFPISRPNLTFSTLTVSNMSPEDSSIYLCSVELSLTGEAFFGQGTRLTVV.

A note on this clone: The sample holds other DNA sequences that translate to the same CDR3. This chain connects TRBV30 to TRBJ1-4, with TRBD1 matching over 11 bases. The CDR3 totals 14 residues. Germline lookup yields CDR1 GTSNPN and CDR2 SVGIG (reference sequence). Losses at the gene ends were 0 bases for V and 7 bases for J; bases not matched to a gene: 1. The CDR3 nucleotides read TGTGCCTGGAGTGTCGGGACAGGGGGTGAAAAACTGTTTTTT. Its translation is CAWSVGTGGEKLFF.

J is TRBJ2-7 and V is TRBV6-5; TRBD1 aligns across 10 bases. V trimming: 2 bases; J trimming: 2 bases; junction bases outside the gene matches: 6. The CDR3 contains 16 residues. Germline-derived CDR1 and CDR2 are MNHEY and SVGAGI. CDR3 sequence (DNA): TGTGCCAGCAGTTACAATGTAGGACAGGGGGCCTACGAGCAGTACTTC. Residues: CASSYNVGQGAYEQYF.

This sequence joins TRBV11-2 and TRBJ2-7; 10 nucleotides line up with TRBD2. Trimming cost V 6 bases and J 11 bases; bases outside gene matches: 10. Germline CDR1 is SGHAT and CDR2 is FQNNGV. This CDR3 is built from 13 residues. CDR3 nucleotides: TGTGCCAGCAGTCTAACGCTAGCGGGAGACGAGTACTTC. Protein: CASSLTLAGDEYF.

This chain joins TRBV29-1 and TRBJ1-1; D gene ambiguous. The V and J ends lost 4 bases and 5 bases respectively, with 11 bases between them. Germline V gene lookup returns CDR1 SQVTM and CDR2 ANQGSEA. The CDR3 is 12 residues long. The CDR3, as DNA: TGCAGCGTTGTTATCTGGGGTACTGAAGCTTTCTTT. The encoded protein is CSVVIWGTEAFF.

The V gene is TRBV11-2, the J gene TRBJ2-1, with a tentative D call TRBD1 (5 bases). The germline V and J ends were trimmed by 0 bases and 10 bases, with 13 bases remaining between them. From germline, CDR1 is SGHAT and CDR2 FQNNGV. This CDR3 comprises 14 residues. The CDR3 DNA sequence: TGTGCCAGCAGCTTAGATAGTCAGGGCTTAGAGCAGTTCTTC. Its protein product is CASSLDSQGLEQFF.

The chain uses TRBV7-2 and TRBJ1-1, with no clear D. The CDR3 sequence is 12 residues long. Trimming removed 3 bases from V and 7 bases from J, with 9 bases in between. Germline CDR1 and CDR2: SGHTA and FQGNSA. CDR3 sequence reads: CASSFVTGEAFF. Written as DNA, the CDR3 is TGTGCCAGCAGCTTCGTGACGGGTGAAGCTTTCTTT.

The chain has TRBV7-2 and TRBJ2-5, with TRBD2 identical over 9 bases. Looked up from germline, CDR1 is SGHTA and CDR2 is FQGNSA. V lost 5 bases to trimming and J lost 2 bases; unmatched junction nucleotides: 3. This CDR3 is built from 14 residues. The CDR3 here is CASSVGLAQETQYF. In nucleotides, the CDR3 is TGTGCCAGCAGCGTCGGACTAGCGCAAGAGACCCAGTACTTC.

About this clone: The junction and the germline gene differ at one end; a read error may be behind it. This chain joins TRBV9 and TRBJ2-3; TRBD1 matches 9 bases. CDR3 length: 15 amino acids. CDR1 is SGDLS and CDR2 is YYNGEE in the germline V gene. The CDR3 DNA reads as TGTGCCAGCAGCATTGGACAGGGGTACACATATACGCAGTATTTT. Protein product: CASSIGQGYTYTQYF.

The rearrangement joins TRBV4-1 to TRBJ2-5, with 8 positions matching TRBD2. The CDR3 consists of 15 residues. The junction had 6 bases not matched to a gene; V was cut back by 5 bases and J by 1 base. The germline V gene has CDR1 MGHRA and CDR2 YSYEKL. CDR3 protein: CASSRLANLQETQYF. The CDR3 DNA follows: TGCGCCAGCAGCAGACTAGCGAACCTCCAAGAGACCCAGTACTTC.

V usage is TRBV7-9 and J usage is TRBJ2-7; D tentatively reads TRBD1 or TRBD2 (6 bases each). From germline, CDR1 is SEHNR and CDR2 FQNEAQ (reference sequence). This CDR3 spans 16 amino acids. The ends were cut back, 2 bases at V and 2 bases at J, with 16 bases in the middle. As DNA, the CDR3 is TGTGCCAGCAGCTTAATGTCGGGGGCACGGACCTACGAGCAGTACTTC. Translation gives CASSLMSGARTYEQYF.